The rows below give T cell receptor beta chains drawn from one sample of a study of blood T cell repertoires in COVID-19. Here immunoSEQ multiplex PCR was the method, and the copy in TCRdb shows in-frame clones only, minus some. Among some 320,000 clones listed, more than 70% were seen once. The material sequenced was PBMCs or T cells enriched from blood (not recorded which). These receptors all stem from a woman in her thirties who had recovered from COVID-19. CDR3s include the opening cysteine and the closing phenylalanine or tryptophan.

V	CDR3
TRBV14	CASSQALRYTEAFF
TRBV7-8	CASSLEGYDYGYTF
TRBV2	CASLSVNNEIGYTF
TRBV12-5	CASGLVLSGGQYF
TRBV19	CASSIGTGEEGYTF
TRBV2	CATQGVNTQYF
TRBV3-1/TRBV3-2	CASSQTLQGQTLNNEQFF
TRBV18	CASSPSDQGHSSYGYTF
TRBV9	CASSVIGTGEGETQYF
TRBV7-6	CASSLEETGGRGYTF
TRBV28	CATFLTSGGETQYF
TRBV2	CASSPDRGPEKLFF
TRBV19	CASSTGVRGEAFF
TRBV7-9	CASSLLAGAANYGYTF
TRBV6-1	CASSAYQMRGSYEQYF
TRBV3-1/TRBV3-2	CASSQGTGVGYGYTF
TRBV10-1	CASSDGTGKGGYTF
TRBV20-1	CSASRDSSYEQYF
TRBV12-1	CASSQPGGGSPLHF
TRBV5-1	CASRDTNYGYTF
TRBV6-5	CASSYGAISPLHF
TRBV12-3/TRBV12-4	CASSFKNTEAFF
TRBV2	CASAPEVGTEAFF
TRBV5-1	CASSAHLGTRDYEQYF
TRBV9	CASSVGSWGGTYEQYF
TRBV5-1	CASSLTDFNEKLFF
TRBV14	CASSQGLAGGVDEQFF
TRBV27	CASSLAGGNEQYF
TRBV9	CASSVQGTGGEKLFF
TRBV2	CASSDILSDTEAFF
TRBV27	CASSLRLVRTGIAEQYF